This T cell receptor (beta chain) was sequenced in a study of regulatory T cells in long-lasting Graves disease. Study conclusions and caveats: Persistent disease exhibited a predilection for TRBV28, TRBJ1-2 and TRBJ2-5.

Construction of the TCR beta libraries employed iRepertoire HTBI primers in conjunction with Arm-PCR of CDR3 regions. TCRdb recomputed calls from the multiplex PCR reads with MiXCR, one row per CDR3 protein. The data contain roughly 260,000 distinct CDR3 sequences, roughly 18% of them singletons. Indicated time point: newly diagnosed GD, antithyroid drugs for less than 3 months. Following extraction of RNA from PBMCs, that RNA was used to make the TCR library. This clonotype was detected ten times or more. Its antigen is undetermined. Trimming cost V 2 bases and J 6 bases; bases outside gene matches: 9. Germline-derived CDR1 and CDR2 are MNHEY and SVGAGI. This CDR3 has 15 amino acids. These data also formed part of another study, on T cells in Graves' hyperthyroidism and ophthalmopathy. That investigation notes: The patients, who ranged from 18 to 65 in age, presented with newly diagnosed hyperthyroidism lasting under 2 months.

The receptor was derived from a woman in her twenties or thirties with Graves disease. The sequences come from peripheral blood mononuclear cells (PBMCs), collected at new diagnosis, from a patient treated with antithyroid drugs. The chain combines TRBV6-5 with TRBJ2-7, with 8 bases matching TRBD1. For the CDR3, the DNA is TGTGCCAGCAGTTACAACCCCCGGACAGGGAGCGAGCAGTACTTC. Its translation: CASSYNPRTGSEQYF.